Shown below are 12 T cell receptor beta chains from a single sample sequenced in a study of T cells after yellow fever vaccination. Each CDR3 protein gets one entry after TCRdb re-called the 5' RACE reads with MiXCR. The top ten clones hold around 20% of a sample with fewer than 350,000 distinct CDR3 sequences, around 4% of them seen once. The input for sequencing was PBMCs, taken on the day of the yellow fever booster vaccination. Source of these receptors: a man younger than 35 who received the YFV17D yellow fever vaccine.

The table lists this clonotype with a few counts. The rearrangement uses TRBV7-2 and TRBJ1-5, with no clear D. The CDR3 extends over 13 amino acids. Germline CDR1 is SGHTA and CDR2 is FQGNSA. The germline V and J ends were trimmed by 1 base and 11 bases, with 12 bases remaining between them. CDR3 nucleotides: TGTGCCAGCAGCTTAGGCCAAGGGCTGGCCCAGCATTTT. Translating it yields CASSLGQGLAQHF.

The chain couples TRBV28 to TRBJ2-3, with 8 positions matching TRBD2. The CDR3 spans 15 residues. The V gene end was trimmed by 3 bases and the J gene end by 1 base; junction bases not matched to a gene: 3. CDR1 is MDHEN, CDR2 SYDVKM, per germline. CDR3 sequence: CASSFFSGGTDTQYF. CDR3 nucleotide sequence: TGTGCCAGCAGTTTTTTTAGCGGGGGCACAGATACGCAGTATTTT. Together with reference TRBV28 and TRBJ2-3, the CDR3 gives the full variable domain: DVKVTQSSRYLVKRTGEKVFLECVQDMDHENMFWYRQDPGLGLRLIYFSYDVKMKEKGDIPEGYSVSREKKERFSLILESASTNQTSMYLCASSFFSGGTDTQYFGPGTRLTVL.

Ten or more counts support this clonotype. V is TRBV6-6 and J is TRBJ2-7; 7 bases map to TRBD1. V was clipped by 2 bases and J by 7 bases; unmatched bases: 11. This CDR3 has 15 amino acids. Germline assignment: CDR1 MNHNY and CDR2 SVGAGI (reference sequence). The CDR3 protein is CASSYPGKGAEEQYV. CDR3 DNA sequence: TGTGCCAGCAGTTACCCTGGGAAGGGGGCAGAGGAGCAGTACGTC.

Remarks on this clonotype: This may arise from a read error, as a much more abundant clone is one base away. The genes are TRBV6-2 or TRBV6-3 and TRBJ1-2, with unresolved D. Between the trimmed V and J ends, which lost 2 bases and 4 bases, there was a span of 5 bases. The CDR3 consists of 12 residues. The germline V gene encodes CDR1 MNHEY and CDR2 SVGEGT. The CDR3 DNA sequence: TGTGCCAGCAGTTACGGCGGCTATGGCTACACCTTC. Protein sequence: CASSYGGYGYTF.

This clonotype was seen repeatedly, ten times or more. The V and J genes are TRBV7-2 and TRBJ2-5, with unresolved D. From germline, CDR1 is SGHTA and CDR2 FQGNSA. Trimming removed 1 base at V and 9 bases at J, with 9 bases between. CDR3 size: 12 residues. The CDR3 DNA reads TGTGCCAGCAGCTTAGAATCTATGGCCCAGTACTTC. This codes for CASSLESMAQYF.

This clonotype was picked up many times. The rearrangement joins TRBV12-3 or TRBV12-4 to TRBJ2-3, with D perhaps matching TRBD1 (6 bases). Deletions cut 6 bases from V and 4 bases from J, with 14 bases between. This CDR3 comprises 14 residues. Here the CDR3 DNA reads TGTGCCAGCAGGAGACAGGTACCCGCAGATACGCAGTATTTT. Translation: CASRRQVPADTQYF.

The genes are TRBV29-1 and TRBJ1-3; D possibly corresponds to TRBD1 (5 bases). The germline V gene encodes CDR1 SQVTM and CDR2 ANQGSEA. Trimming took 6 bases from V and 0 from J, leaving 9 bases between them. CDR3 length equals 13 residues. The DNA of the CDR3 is TGCAGCGTCGTAGGGGCCTCTGGAAACACCATATATTTT. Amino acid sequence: CSVVGASGNTIYF.

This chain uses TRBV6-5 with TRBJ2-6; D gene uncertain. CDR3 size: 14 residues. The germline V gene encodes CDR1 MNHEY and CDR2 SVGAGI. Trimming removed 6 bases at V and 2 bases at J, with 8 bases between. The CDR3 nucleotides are TGTGCCAGCAGAAATCTCGCTGGGGCCAACGTCCTGACTTTC. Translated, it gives CASRNLAGANVLTF.

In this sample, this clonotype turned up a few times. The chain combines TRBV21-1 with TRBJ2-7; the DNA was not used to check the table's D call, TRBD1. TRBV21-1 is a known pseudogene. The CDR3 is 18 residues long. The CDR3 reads CASSKRAVRTGGSYEQYV. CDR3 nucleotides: TGTGCCAGCAGCAAACGGGCGGTAAGAACAGGGGGCTCCTACGAGCAGTACGTC.

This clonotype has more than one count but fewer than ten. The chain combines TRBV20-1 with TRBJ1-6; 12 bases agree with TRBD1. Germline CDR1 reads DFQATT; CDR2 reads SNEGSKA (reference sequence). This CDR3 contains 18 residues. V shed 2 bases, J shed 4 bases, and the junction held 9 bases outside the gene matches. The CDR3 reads CSARIPGQGAHYNSPLHF. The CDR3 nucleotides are TGCAGTGCTAGAATCCCGGGACAGGGGGCCCATTATAATTCACCCCTCCACTTT.

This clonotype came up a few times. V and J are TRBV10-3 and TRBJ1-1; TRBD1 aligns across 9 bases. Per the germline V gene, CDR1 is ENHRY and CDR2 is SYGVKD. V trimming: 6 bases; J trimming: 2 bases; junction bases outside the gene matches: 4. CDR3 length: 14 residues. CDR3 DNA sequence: TGTGCCATCAGGGGGACAGGGCAAAACACTGAAGCTTTCTTT. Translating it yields CAIRGTGQNTEAFF.

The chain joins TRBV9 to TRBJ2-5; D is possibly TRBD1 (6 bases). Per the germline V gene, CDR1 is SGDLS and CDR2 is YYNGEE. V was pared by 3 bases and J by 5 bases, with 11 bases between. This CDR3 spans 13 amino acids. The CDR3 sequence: CASSAAGVETQYF. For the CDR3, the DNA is TGTGCCAGCAGCGCCGCAGGGGTCGAGACCCAGTACTTC.